This T cell receptor (beta chain) was observed in a study of blood T cell repertoires in COVID-19. The V gene lost 7 bases and the J gene lost 1 base, with 13 bases spanning the gap. CDR1 is MNHEY and CDR2 is SVGAGI in the germline V gene. The CDR3 loop spans 14 amino acids. TCRdb's table, derived via immunoSEQ multiplex PCR, lists solely in-frame clones and lacks some. The data contain 80,000 or so clones, over 65% of them singletons. The receptor was derived from a man aged 50-59 years with active or convalescent COVID-19. Sequenced input: peripheral blood. The chain recombines TRBV6-5 with TRBJ1-1; maybe TRBD1 (5 bases). DNA for the CDR3: TGTGCCAGCACCCTCGGGGGGGAGAACACTGAAGCTTTCTTT. Its protein product is CASTLGGENTEAFF.